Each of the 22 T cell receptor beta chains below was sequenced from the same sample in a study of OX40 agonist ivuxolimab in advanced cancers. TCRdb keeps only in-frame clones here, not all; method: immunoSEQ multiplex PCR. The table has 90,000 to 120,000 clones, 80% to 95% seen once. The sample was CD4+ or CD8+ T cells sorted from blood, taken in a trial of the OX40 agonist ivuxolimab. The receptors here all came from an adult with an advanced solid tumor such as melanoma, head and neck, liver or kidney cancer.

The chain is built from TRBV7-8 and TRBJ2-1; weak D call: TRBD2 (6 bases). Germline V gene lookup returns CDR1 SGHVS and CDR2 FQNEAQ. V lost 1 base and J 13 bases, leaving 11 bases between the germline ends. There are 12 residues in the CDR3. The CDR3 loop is CASSLGRDSQFF. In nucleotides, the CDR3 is TGTGCCAGCAGCTTAGGGAGGGATAGCCAGTTCTTC.

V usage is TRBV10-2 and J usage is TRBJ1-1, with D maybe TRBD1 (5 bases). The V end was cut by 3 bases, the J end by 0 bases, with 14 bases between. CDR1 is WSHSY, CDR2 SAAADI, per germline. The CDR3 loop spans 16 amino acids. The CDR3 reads CASSDPARGLNTEAFF. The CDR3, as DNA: TGCGCCAGCAGTGACCCGGCAAGGGGATTGAACACTGAAGCTTTCTTT.

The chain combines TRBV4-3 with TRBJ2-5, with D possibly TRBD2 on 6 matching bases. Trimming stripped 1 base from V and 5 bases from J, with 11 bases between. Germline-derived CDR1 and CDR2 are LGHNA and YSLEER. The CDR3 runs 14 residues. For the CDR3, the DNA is TGCGCCAGCAGCCAAGGACTAGGAACGGAGACCCAGTACTTC. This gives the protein CASSQGLGTETQYF.

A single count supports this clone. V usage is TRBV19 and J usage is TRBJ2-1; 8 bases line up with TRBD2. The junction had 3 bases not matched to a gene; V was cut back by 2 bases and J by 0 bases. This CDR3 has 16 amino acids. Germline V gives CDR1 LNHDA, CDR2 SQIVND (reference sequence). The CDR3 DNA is TGTGCCAGTAGTATAATTAGCGGGAACTCCTACAATGAGCAGTTCTTC. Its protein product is CASSIISGNSYNEQFF.

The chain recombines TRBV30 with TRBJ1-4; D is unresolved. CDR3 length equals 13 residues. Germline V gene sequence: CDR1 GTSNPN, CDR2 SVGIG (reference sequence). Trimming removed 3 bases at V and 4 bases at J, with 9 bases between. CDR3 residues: CAWRYELNEKLFF. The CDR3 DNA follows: TGTGCCTGGAGATATGAGCTTAATGAAAAACTGTTTTTT.

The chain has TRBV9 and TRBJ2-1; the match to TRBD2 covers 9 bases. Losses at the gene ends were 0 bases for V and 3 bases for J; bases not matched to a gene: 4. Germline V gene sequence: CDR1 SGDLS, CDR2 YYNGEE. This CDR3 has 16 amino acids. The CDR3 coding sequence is TGTGCCAGCAGCGTAGGTTCACTAGCGGGCTACAATGAGCAGTTCTTC. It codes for CASSVGSLAGYNEQFF.

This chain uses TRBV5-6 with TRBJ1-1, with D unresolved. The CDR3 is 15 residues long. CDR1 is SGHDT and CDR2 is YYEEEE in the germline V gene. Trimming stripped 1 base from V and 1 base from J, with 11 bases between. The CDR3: CASSLRETGNTEAFF. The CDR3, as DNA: TGTGCCAGCAGCTTGCGGGAAACGGGGAACACTGAAGCTTTCTTT.

The DNA of the CDR3 is TGTGCCAGCAGCTTTCAGGGCATTTATGAGCAGTACTTC. Protein sequence: CASSFQGIYEQYF. The chain has TRBV7-9 and TRBJ2-5, with TRBD1 as a possible D gene (5 bases). Germline V gives CDR1 SEHNR, CDR2 FQNEAQ (reference sequence). Trimming shortened V by 3 bases and J by 11 bases, and 16 bases separated the two germline ends. CDR3 length equals 13 residues. The whole variable domain, filled in from reference TRBV7-9 and TRBJ2-5, reads DTGVSQNPRHKITKRGQNVTFRCDPISEHNRLYWYRQTLGQGPEFLTYFQNEAQLEKSRLLSDRFSAERPKGSFSTLEIQRTEQGDSAMYLCASSFQGIYEQYFGPGTRLLVL.

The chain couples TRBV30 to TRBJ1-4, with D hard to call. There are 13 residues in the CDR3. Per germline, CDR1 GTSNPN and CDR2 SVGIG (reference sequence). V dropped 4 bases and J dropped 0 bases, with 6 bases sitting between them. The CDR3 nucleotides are TGTGCCTGGACGGCTGCAACTAATGAAAAACTGTTTTTT. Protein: CAWTAATNEKLFF.

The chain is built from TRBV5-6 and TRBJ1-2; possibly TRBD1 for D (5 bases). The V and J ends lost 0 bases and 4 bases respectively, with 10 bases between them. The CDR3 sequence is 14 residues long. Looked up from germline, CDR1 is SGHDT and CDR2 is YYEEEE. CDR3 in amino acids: CASSLAQAAYGYTF. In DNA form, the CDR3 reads TGTGCCAGCAGCTTGGCACAGGCGGCCTATGGCTACACCTTC.

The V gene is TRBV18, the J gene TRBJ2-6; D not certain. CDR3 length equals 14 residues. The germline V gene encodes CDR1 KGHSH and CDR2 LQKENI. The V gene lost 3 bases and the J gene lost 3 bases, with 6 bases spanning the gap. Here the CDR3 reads CASSPLNGANVLTF. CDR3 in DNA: TGTGCCAGCTCACCCCTGAATGGGGCCAACGTCCTGACTTTC.

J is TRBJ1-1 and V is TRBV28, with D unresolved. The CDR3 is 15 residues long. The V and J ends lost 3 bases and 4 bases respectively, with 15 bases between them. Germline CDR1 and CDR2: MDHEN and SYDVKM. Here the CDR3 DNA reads TGTGCCAGCAGTTTTGACGGAAAGGCGGGCACTGAAGCTTTCTTT. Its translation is CASSFDGKAGTEAFF.

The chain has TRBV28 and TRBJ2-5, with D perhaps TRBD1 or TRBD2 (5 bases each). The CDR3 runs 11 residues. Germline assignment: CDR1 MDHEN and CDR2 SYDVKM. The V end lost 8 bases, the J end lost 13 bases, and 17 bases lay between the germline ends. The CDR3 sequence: CASWGSLSLYF. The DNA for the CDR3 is TGTGCCAGCTGGGGGAGTTTAAGTCTGTACTTC. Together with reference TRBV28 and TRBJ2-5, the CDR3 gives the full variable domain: DVKVTQSSRYLVKRTGEKVFLECVQDMDHENMFWYRQDPGLGLRLIYFSYDVKMKEKGDIPEGYSVSREKKERFSLILESASTNQTSMYLCASWGSLSLYFGPGTRLLVL.

The CDR3 DNA follows: TGTGCCATCAGTGAGTCGGAAGTGCGAGGAGGCTACACCTTC. Protein: CAISESEVRGGYTF. The chain links TRBV10-3 to TRBJ1-2; no reliable D call. Germline V gene lookup returns CDR1 ENHRY and CDR2 SYGVKD. The germline V and J ends were trimmed by 0 bases and 8 bases, with 13 bases remaining between them. The CDR3 contains 14 residues.

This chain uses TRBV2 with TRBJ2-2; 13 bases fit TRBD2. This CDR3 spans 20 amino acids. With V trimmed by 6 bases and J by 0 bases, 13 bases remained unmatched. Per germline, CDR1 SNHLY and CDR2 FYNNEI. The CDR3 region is CASSLGAPGLAGTNTGELFF. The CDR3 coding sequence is TGTGCCAGCAGCCTAGGCGCTCCGGGACTAGCGGGGACGAACACCGGGGAGCTGTTTTTT.

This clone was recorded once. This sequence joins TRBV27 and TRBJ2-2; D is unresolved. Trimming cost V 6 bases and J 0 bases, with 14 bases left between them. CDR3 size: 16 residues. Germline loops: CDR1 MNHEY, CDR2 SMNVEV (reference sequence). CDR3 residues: CASREQRPSNTGELFF. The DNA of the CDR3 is TGTGCCAGCAGAGAACAACGGCCTTCGAACACCGGGGAGCTGTTTTTT.

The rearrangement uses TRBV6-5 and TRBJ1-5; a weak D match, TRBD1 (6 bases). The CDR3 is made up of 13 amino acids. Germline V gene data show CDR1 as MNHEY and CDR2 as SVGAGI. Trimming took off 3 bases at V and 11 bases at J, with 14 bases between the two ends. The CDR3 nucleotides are TGTGCCAGCAGTTATCCAGGGGACCCGGCCCAGCATTTT. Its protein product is CASSYPGDPAQHF.

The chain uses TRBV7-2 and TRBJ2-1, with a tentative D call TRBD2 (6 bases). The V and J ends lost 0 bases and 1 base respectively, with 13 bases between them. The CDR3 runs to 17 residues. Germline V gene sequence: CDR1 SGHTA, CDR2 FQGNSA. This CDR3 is CASSLAAGMGSYNEQFF. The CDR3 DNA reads TGTGCCAGCAGCTTAGCGGCGGGAATGGGATCCTACAATGAGCAGTTCTTC.

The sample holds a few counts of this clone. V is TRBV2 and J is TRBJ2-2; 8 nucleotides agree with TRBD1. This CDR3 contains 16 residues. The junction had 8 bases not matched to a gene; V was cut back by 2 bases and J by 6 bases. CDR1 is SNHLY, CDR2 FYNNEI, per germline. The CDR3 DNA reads TGTGCCAGCAGTGAAAGGACAGGGAAAAGACCCGGGGAGCTGTTTTTT. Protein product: CASSERTGKRPGELFF. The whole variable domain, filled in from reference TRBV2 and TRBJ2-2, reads EPEVTQTPSHQVTQMGQEVILRCVPISNHLYFYWYRQILGQKVEFLVSFYNNEISEKSEIFDDQFSVERPDGSNFTLKIRSTKLEDSAMYFCASSERTGKRPGELFFGEGSRLTVL.

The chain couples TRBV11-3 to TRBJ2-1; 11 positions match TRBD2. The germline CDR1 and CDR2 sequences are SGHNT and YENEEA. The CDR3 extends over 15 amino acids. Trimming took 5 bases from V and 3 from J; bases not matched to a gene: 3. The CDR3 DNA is TGTGCCAGCAGCCTGGGACTAGCGGTCTACAATGAGCAGTTCTTC. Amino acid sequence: CASSLGLAVYNEQFF.

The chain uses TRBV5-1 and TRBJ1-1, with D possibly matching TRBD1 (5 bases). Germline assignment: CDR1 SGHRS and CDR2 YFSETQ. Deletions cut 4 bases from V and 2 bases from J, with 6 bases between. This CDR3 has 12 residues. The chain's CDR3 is CASSRDNTEAFF. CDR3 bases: TGCGCCAGCAGCAGGGACAACACTGAAGCTTTCTTT.

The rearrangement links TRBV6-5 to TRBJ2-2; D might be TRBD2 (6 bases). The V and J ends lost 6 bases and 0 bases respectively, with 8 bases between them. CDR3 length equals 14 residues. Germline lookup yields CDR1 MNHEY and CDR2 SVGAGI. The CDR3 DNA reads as TGTGCCAGCAGGGGAGGACCGAACACCGGGGAGCTGTTTTTT. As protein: CASRGGPNTGELFF.